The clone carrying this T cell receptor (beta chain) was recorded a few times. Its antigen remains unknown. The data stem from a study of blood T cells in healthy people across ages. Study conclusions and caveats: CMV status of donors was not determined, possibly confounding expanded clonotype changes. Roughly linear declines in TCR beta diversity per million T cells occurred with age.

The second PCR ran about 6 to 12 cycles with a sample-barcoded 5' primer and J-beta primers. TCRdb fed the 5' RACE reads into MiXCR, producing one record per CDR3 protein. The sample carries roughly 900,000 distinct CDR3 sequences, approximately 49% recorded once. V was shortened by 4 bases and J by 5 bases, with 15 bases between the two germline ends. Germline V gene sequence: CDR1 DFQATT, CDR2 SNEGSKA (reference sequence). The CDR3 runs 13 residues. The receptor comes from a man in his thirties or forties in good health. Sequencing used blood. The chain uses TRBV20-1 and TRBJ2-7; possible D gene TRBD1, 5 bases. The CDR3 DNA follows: TGCAGTGCTAAAAGGCAGGGTGGCCACGAGCAGTACTTC. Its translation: CSAKRQGGHEQYF.